This T cell receptor (beta chain) was recorded in a study of T cells in Graves' hyperthyroidism and ophthalmopathy. General study results and limits: Separating ophthalmopathy from stable hyperthyroidism was achieved by a 13 V-J model.

RNA transcripts gave rise to amplified TCR beta CDR3 regions. RT-PCR in the first round (using the HTBI primer set) targeted the TCR CDR3. MiXCR, applied by TCRdb to the multiplex PCR reads, yields one record per CDR3 protein. Found here are a few hundred thousand distinct CDR3 sequences, 18% of them singletons; the top ten hold around two fifths. Newly diagnosed hyperthyroidism patients aged 18 to 65 years had disease lasting under 2 months. This clonotype was found many times. Its cognate antigen is unknown. V gave up 6 bases and J gave up 4 bases, with 14 bases separating them. This CDR3 spans 14 amino acids. Germline-derived CDR1 and CDR2 are SNHLY and FYNNEI.

The sequenced material came from blood. This sequence joins TRBV2 and TRBJ2-3; no clear D. This clonotype was obtained from a middle-aged man with Graves' hyperthyroidism. In DNA form, the CDR3 reads TGTGCCAGCAGGACCCCCACGGGCTCAGATACGCAGTATTTT. Its translation is CASRTPTGSDTQYF.